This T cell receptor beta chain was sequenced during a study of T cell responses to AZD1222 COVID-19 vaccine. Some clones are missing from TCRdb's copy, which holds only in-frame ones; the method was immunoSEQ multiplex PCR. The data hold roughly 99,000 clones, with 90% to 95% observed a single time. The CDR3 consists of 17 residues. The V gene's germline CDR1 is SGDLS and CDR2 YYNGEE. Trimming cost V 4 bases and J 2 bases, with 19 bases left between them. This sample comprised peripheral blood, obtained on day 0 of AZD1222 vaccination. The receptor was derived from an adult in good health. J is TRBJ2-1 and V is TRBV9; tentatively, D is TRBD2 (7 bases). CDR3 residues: CASSLQGGRGPYNEQFF. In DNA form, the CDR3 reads TGTGCCAGCAGCCTTCAGGGCGGGCGGGGGCCCTACAATGAGCAGTTCTTC. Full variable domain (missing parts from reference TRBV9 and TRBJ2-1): DSGVTQTPKHLITATGQRVTLRCSPRSGDLSVYWYQQSLDQGLQFLIQYYNGEERAKGNILERFSAQQFPDLHSELNLSSLELGDSALYFCASSLQGGRGPYNEQFFGPGTRLTVL.